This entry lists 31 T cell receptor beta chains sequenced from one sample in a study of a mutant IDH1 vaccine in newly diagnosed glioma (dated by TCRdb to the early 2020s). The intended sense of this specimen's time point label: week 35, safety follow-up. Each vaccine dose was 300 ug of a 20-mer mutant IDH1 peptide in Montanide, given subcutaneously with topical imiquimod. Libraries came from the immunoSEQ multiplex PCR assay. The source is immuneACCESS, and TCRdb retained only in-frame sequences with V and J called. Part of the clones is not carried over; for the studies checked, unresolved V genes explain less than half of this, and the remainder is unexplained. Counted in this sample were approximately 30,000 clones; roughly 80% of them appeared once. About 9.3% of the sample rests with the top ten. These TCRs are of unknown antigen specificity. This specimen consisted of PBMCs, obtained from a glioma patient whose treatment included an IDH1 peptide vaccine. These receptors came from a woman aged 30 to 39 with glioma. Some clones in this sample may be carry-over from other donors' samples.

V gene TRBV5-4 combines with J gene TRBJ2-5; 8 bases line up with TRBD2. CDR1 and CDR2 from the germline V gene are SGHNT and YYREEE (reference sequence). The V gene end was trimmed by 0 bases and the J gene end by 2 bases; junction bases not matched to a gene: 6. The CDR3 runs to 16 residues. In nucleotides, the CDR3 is TGTGCCAGCAGCTTGGCGGGAGGGCCCCTACAAGAGACCCAGTACTTC. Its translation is CASSLAGGPLQETQYF.

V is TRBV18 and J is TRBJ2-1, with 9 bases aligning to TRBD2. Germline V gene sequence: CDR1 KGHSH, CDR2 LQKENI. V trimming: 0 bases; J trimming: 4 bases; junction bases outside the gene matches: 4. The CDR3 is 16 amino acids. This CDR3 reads CASSPPISGRYNEQFF. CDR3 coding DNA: TGTGCCAGCTCACCACCGATTAGCGGGAGATACAATGAGCAGTTCTTC.

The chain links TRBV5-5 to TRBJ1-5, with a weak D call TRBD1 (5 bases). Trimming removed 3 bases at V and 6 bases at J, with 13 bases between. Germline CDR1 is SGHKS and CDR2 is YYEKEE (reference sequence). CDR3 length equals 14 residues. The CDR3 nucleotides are TGTGCCAGCAGCTGGGACGGGCCCAGTCAGCCCCAGCATTTT. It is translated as CASSWDGPSQPQHF.

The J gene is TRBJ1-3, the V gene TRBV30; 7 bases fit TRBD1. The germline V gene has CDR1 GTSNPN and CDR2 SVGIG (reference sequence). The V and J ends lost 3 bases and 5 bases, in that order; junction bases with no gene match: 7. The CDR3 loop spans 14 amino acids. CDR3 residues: CAWRKGGQRNTIYF. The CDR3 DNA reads TGTGCCTGGAGAAAAGGGGGACAGCGAAACACCATATATTTT.

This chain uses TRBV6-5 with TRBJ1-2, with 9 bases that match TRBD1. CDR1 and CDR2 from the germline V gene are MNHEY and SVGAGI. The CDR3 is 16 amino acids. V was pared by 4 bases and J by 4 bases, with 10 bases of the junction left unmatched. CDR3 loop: CASSSLNRGRGYGYTF. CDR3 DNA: TGTGCCAGCAGTTCGCTCAACAGGGGGCGCGGCTATGGCTACACCTTC.

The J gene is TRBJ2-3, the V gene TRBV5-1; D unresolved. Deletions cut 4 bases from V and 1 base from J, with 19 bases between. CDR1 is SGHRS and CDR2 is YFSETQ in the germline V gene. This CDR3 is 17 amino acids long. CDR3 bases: TGCGCCAGCAGCATCTACAGTCCTCTTAGACGCACAGATACGCAGTATTTT. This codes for CASSIYSPLRRTDTQYF. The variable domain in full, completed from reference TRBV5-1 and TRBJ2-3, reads KAGVTQTPRYLIKTRGQQVTLSCSPISGHRSVSWYQQTPGQGLQFLFEYFSETQRNKGNFPGRFSGRQFSNSRSEMNVSTLELGDSALYLCASSIYSPLRRTDTQYFGPGTRLTVL.

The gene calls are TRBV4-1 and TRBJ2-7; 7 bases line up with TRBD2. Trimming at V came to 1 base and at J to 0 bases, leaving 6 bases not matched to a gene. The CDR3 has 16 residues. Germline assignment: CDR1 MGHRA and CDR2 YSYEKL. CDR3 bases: TGCGCCAGCAGCCAAGGGAGAGGGGAGGGCTCCTACGAGCAGTACTTC. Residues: CASSQGRGEGSYEQYF.

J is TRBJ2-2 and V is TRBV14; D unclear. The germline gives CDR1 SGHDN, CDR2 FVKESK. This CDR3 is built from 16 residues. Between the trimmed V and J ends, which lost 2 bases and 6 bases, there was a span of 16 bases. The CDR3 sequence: CASSQLRFPSAGELFF. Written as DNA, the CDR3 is TGTGCCAGCAGCCAACTCCGGTTCCCCTCGGCCGGGGAGCTGTTTTTT.

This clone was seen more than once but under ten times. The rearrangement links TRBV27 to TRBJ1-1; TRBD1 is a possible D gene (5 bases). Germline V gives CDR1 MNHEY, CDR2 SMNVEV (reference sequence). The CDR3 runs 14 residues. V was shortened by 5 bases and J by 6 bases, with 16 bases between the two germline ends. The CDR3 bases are TGTGCCAGCAGTGCATCTTTCGGGGGGGCTGAAGCTTTCTTT. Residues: CASSASFGGAEAFF.

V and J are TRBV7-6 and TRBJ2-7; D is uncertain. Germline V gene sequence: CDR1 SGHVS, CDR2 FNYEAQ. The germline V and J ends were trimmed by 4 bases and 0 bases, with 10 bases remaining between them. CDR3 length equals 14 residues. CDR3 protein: CASSSGPSSYEQYF. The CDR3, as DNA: TGTGCCAGCAGCTCTGGACCAAGCTCCTACGAGCAGTACTTC.

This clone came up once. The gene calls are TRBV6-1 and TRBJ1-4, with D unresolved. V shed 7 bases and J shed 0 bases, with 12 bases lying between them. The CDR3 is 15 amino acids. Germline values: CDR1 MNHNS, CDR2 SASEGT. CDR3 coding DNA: TGTGCCAGCACGGGTGGGCCCGCAACTAATGAAAAACTGTTTTTT. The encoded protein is CASTGGPATNEKLFF.

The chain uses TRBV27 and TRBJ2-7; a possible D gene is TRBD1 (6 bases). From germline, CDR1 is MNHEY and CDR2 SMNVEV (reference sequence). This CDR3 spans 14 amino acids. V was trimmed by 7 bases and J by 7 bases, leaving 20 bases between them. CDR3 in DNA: TGTGCCAGCACCATACGCAGGGGATTCGAAGAGCAGTACTTC. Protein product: CASTIRRGFEEQYF.

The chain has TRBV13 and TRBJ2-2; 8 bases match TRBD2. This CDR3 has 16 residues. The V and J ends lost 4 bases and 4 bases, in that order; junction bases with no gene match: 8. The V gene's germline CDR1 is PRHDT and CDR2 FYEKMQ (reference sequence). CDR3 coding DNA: TGTGCCAGCAGCTCAGGAGGAACTAGCGGCACCGGGGAGCTGTTTTTT. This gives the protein CASSSGGTSGTGELFF.

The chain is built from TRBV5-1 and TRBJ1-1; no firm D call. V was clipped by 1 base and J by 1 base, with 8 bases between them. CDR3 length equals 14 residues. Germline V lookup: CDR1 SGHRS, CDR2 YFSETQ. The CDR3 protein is CASSLTGKNTEAFF. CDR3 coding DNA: TGCGCCAGCAGCTTGACGGGAAAGAACACTGAAGCTTTCTTT.

CDR3 sequence reads: CASSVAGRTEAFF. CDR3 DNA: TGTGCCAGCAGCGTAGCAGGGAGGACTGAAGCTTTCTTT. The rearrangement uses TRBV9 and TRBJ1-1, with D possibly being TRBD1 (5 bases). The germline V gene encodes CDR1 SGDLS and CDR2 YYNGEE. The CDR3 length is 13 residues. V was shortened by 0 bases and J by 5 bases, with 8 bases between the two germline ends.

CDR3 nucleotide sequence: TGTGCCAGCAGCGCGGGACACCGAAACACTGAAGCTTTCTTT. This codes for CASSAGHRNTEAFF. The chain has TRBV9 and TRBJ1-1; TRBD1 might be the D (6 bases). The germline V gene encodes CDR1 SGDLS and CDR2 YYNGEE. CDR3 length: 14 residues. The germline V and J ends were trimmed by 3 bases and 2 bases, with 11 bases remaining between them.

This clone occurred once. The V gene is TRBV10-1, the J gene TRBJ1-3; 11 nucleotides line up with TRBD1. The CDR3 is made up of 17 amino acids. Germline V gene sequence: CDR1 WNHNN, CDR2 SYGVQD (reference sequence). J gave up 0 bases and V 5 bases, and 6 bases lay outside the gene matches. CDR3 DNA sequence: TGCGCCAGCAGTACGGGGACAGGGGGATCCTCTGGAAACACCATATATTTT. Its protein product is CASSTGTGGSSGNTIYF.

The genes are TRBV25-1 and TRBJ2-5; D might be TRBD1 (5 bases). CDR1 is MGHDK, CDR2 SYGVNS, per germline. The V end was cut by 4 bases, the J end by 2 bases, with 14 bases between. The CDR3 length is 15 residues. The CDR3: CASSGLQVTQETQYF. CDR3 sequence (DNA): TGTGCCAGCAGTGGCTTACAGGTTACTCAAGAGACCCAGTACTTC.

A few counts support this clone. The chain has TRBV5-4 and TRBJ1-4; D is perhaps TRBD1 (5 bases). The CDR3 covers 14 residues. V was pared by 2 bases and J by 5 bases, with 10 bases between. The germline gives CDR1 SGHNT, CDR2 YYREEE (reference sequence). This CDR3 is CASSLGTLNEKLFF. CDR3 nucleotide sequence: TGTGCCAGCAGCTTAGGGACGTTGAATGAAAAACTGTTTTTT.

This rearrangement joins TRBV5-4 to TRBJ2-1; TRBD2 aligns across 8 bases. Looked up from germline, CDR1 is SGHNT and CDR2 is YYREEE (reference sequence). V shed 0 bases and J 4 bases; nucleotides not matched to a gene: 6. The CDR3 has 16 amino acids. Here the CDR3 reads CASSLVPSSGYNEQFF. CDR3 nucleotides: TGTGCCAGCAGCTTGGTTCCGTCTAGCGGGTACAATGAGCAGTTCTTC.

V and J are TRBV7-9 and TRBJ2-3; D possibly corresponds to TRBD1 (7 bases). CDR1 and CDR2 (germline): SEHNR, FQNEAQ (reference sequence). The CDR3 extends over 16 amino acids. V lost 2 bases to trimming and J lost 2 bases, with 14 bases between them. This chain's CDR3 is CASSLYQGGHTDTQYF. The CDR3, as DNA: TGTGCCAGCAGCTTATATCAGGGGGGACACACAGATACGCAGTATTTT.

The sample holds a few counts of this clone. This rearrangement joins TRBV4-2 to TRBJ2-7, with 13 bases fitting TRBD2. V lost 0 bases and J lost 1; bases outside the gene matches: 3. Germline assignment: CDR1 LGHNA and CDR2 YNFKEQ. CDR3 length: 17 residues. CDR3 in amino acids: CASSQEGLAGRSYEQYF. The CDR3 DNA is TGTGCCAGCAGCCAAGAGGGACTAGCGGGGCGATCCTACGAGCAGTACTTC.

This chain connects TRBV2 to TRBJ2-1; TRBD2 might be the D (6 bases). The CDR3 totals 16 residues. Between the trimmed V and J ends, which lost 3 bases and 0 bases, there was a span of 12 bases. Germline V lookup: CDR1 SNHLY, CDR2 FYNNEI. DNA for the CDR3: TGTGCCAGCAGTGACGGGGGACTGTCCTCCTACAATGAGCAGTTCTTC. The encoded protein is CASSDGGLSSYNEQFF.

As DNA, the CDR3 is TGCGCCAGCAGCCAAGAGGGGCGGGGGGGCAATCAGCCCCAGCATTTT. This gives the protein CASSQEGRGGNQPQHF. The chain is built from TRBV4-1 and TRBJ1-5; a possible D gene is TRBD1 (5 bases). Germline-derived CDR1 and CDR2 are MGHRA and YSYEKL. This CDR3 is built from 16 residues. The V gene lost 0 bases and the J gene lost 2 bases, with 11 bases spanning the gap.

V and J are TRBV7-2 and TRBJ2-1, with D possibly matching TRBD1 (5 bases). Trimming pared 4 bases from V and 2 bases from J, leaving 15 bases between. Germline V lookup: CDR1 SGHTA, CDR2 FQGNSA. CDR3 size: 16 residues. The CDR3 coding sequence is TGTGCCAGCAGCTCTAGGGGAAGGGGCACCTACAATGAGCAGTTCTTC. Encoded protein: CASSSRGRGTYNEQFF.

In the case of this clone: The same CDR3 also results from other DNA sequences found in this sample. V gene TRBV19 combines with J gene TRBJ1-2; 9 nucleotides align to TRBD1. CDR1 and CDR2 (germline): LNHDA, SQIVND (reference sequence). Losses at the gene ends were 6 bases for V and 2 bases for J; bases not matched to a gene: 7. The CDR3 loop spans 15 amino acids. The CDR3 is CASRPQDRGNYGYTF. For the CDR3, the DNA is TGTGCCAGTAGGCCCCAGGACAGGGGAAACTATGGCTACACCTTC.

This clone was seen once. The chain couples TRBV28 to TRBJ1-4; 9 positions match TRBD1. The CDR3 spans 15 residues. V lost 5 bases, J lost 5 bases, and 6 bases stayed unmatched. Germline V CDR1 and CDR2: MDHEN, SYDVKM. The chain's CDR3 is CASSRPDRGNEKLFF. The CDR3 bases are TGTGCCAGCAGTCGACCCGACAGGGGGAATGAAAAACTGTTTTTT.

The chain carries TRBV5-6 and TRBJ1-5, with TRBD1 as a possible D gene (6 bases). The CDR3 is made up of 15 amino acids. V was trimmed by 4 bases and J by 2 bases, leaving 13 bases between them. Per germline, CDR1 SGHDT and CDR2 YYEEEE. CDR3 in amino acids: CASSRTGRGNQPQHF. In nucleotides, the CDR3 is TGTGCCAGCAGCAGAACAGGGCGCGGCAATCAGCCCCAGCATTTT.

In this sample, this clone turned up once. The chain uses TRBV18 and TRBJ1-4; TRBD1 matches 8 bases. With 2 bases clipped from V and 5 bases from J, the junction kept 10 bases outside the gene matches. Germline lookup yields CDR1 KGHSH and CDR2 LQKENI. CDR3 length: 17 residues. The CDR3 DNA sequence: TGTGCCAGCTCACCAAGGGGACAGGCGGAGGCCAATGAAAAACTGTTTTTT. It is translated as CASSPRGQAEANEKLFF.

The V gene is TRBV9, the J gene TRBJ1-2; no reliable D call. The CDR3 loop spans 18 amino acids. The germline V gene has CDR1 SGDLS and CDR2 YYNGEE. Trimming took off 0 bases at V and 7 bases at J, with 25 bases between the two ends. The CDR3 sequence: CASSVALAEVNYFGGYTF. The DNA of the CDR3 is TGTGCCAGCAGCGTAGCTCTCGCGGAGGTTAACTATTTCGGTGGCTACACCTTC.

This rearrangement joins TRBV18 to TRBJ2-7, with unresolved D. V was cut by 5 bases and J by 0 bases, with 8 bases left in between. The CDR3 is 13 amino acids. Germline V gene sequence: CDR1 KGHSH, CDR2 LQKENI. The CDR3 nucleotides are TGTGCCAGCTCATCGGGTCTCTCCTACGAGCAGTACTTC. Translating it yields CASSSGLSYEQYF.